The T cell receptor (beta chain) under discussion was sequenced for a study of blood T cell repertoires in COVID-19. Whole-study context: Donors in the United States, Italy and Spain gave samples during acute or convalescent COVID-19. PBMCs, B-cell-depleted T cells, or T cells were the source of the cDNA or gDNA that made up the material.

Trimming pared 5 bases from V and 1 base from J, leaving 14 bases between. This CDR3 region has 15 residues. The germline V gene encodes CDR1 LGHDT and CDR2 YNNKEL (reference sequence). Authors' processing steps: Estimation of nucleated cell counts relied on the amplification of reference gene primers. Method: immunoSEQ multiplex PCR; TCRdb's copy keeps in-frame clones and lacks some. V, J and clone size reflect that table, while D and trimming were determined from the DNA. The sample includes 200,000 to 300,000 clones, around 88% of them seen just once. The sequencing input was PBMCs or T cells enriched from blood (not recorded which). The chain carries TRBV3-1 (or the pseudogene TRBV3-2) and TRBJ2-5; D gene unclear. This sequence was found in a woman between 40 and 50 years old with acute COVID-19. DNA of the CDR3: TGTGCCAGCAGCACTGATTTCGTCCGCCAAGAGACCCAGTACTTC. As protein: CASSTDFVRQETQYF.